What follows are 16 T cell receptor beta chains derived from one specimen sequenced in a study of blood T cell repertoires in COVID-19. The assay was immunoSEQ multiplex PCR, and TCRdb's table has in-frame clones only and misses some. The table records approximately 89,000 clones, about 80% of them present only once. Sequenced material: peripheral blood. The receptor source for this set is a woman of 80 years or more with acute or convalescent COVID-19.

The rearrangement joins TRBV15 to TRBJ1-5, with D hard to call. The ends were cut back, 1 base at V and 3 bases at J, with 13 bases in the middle. The germline gives CDR1 LNHNV, CDR2 YYDKDF (reference sequence). The CDR3 has 16 amino acids. The CDR3, as DNA: TGTGCCACCAGCAGAGTCCCCGATATGGCCAATCAGCCCCAGCATTTT. Protein sequence: CATSRVPDMANQPQHF.

This chain links TRBV18 with TRBJ2-1; the match to TRBD2 covers 15 bases. CDR1 is KGHSH and CDR2 is LQKENI in the germline V gene. J gave up 9 bases and V 0 bases, and 3 bases lay outside the gene matches. This CDR3 is 16 amino acids long. CDR3 residues: CASSPPGLAGGLEQFF. The CDR3, as DNA: TGTGCCAGCTCACCACCCGGACTAGCGGGAGGGCTTGAGCAGTTCTTC.

The CDR3 reads CASSVGGTGGTGELFF. CDR3 sequence (DNA): TGTGCCAGCAGCGTAGGCGGGACAGGGGGCACCGGGGAGCTGTTTTTT. The rearrangement links TRBV9 to TRBJ2-2; 11 bases match TRBD1. Germline V lookup: CDR1 SGDLS, CDR2 YYNGEE. Trimming at V came to 0 bases and at J to 4 bases, leaving 2 bases not matched to a gene. The CDR3 spans 16 residues. The full variable domain, rest sourced from reference TRBV9 and TRBJ2-2, is DSGVTQTPKHLITATGQRVTLRCSPRSGDLSVYWYQQSLDQGLQFLIQYYNGEERAKGNILERFSAQQFPDLHSELNLSSLELGDSALYFCASSVGGTGGTGELFFGEGSRLTVL.

The rearrangement uses TRBV19 and TRBJ1-2; 11 nucleotides align to TRBD1. Germline values: CDR1 LNHDA, CDR2 SQIVND (reference sequence). The V segment lost 5 bases and the J segment 3 bases; nucleotides outside the gene matches: 2. The CDR3 runs 14 residues. The CDR3 region is CASSGQGADYGYTF. CDR3 in DNA: TGTGCCAGTAGTGGACAGGGGGCGGACTATGGCTACACCTTC.

This clone appeared a single time. The gene calls are TRBV12-5 and TRBJ2-3; 7 nucleotides match TRBD1. The CDR3 length is 11 residues. The V segment lost 5 bases and the J segment 10 bases; nucleotides outside the gene matches: 3. The germline gives CDR1 LGHNT, CDR2 FRNRAP. The CDR3 DNA reads as TGTGCTAGTGGTAAGGGGGCGCCGCAGTATTTT. Encoded protein: CASGKGAPQYF. Full variable domain (remainder filled in from reference TRBV12-5 and TRBJ2-3): DARVTQTPRHKVTEMGQEVTMRCQPILGHNTVFWYRQTMMQGLELLAYFRNRAPLDDSGMPKDRFSAEMPDATLATLKIQPSEPRDSAVYFCASGKGAPQYFGPGTRLTVL.

Relative to its sample, this clone is large (0.1 to 1%). The rearrangement links TRBV4-1 to TRBJ2-3; 9 bases line up with TRBD2. V shed 0 bases, J shed 4 bases, and the junction held 8 bases outside the gene matches. The CDR3 runs 17 residues. The V gene's germline CDR1 is MGHRA and CDR2 YSYEKL. The CDR3 protein is CASSQDPPGLASDTQYF. CDR3 nucleotides: TGCGCCAGCAGCCAAGATCCCCCGGGACTAGCATCAGATACGCAGTATTTT.

This chain joins TRBV19 and TRBJ2-1, with TRBD1 identical over 11 bases. Losses at the gene ends were 5 bases for V and 7 bases for J; bases not matched to a gene: 7. The CDR3 spans 15 residues. CDR1 and CDR2 (germline): LNHDA, SQIVND (reference sequence). The CDR3 DNA reads as TGTGCCAGTAGTCGCGGGACAGGGGGGCGGAATGAGCAGTTCTTC. This encodes CASSRGTGGRNEQFF.

This chain uses TRBV14 with TRBJ1-2; D is uncertain. The CDR3 sequence is 13 residues long. The V gene's germline CDR1 is SGHDN and CDR2 FVKESK. V dropped 1 base and J dropped 4 bases, with 7 bases sitting between them. The CDR3 DNA follows: TGTGCCAGCAGCCAAGGAGTCTCCTATGGCTACACCTTC. This gives the protein CASSQGVSYGYTF.

This chain uses TRBV30 with TRBJ1-2; 7 nucleotides line up with TRBD1. CDR1 and CDR2 (germline): GTSNPN, SVGIG (reference sequence). Losses at the gene ends were 7 bases for V and 6 bases for J; bases not matched to a gene: 8. The CDR3 covers 12 residues. The CDR3 nucleotides are TGTGCCTTGGGACAGAACGTTGATGGCTACACCTTC. Its translation: CALGQNVDGYTF.

The J gene is TRBJ2-1, the V gene TRBV13; 9 bases map to TRBD2. The germline V gene has CDR1 PRHDT and CDR2 FYEKMQ (reference sequence). The CDR3 contains 16 residues. The V segment lost 4 bases and the J segment 3 bases; nucleotides outside the gene matches: 7. Here the CDR3 reads CASSSLSGGNYNEQFF. Here the CDR3 DNA reads TGTGCCAGCAGCTCCCTTAGCGGGGGAAACTACAATGAGCAGTTCTTC.

This clone was seen a few times. This chain uses TRBV12-2 with TRBJ1-2; whether TRBD1, the table's D call, matches the DNA was not checked. TRBV12-2 is an annotated pseudogene. The length of the CDR3 is 14 residues. The CDR3 is CASRLVGTCNGYTF. The CDR3 DNA sequence: TGTGCAAGTCGCTTAGTGGGGACATGCAATGGCTACACCTTC.

The chain employs TRBV27 and TRBJ2-2, with a weak D call TRBD1 (5 bases). V dropped 4 bases and J dropped 5 bases, with 20 bases sitting between them. In germline, CDR1 is MNHEY, CDR2 SMNVEV (reference sequence). This CDR3 spans 17 amino acids. CDR3 protein: CASSSRPPYQGTGELFF. DNA for the CDR3: TGTGCCAGCAGTTCTCGACCGCCTTATCAGGGAACCGGGGAGCTGTTTTTT.

The chain uses TRBV5-1 and TRBJ2-7, with a tentative D call TRBD1 (6 bases). Trimming removed 2 bases from V and 2 bases from J, with 11 bases in between. This CDR3 spans 14 amino acids. Germline lookup yields CDR1 SGHRS and CDR2 YFSETQ. The CDR3 coding sequence is TGCGCCAGCAGCTTTGCGGACAGTACCTACGAGCAGTACTTC. Protein sequence: CASSFADSTYEQYF.

The chain recombines TRBV27 with TRBJ1-1; D unclear. Trimming shortened V by 5 bases and J by 1 base, and 17 bases separated the two germline ends. This CDR3 comprises 16 residues. Germline V lookup: CDR1 MNHEY, CDR2 SMNVEV (reference sequence). DNA of the CDR3: TGTGCCAGCAGTCCTAATGGGAACCGGGGGAACACTGAAGCTTTCTTT. This gives the protein CASSPNGNRGNTEAFF.

The rearrangement joins TRBV27 to TRBJ2-1, with TRBD2 identical over 9 bases. Germline CDR1 and CDR2: MNHEY and SMNVEV (reference sequence). The CDR3 has 17 amino acids. The V segment lost 1 base and the J segment 7 bases; nucleotides outside the gene matches: 11. In DNA form, the CDR3 reads TGTGCCAGCAGTTTATTTGCTAGCGGGATAGTTTGGAATGAGCAGTTCTTC. As protein: CASSLFASGIVWNEQFF.

V usage is TRBV7-8 and J usage is TRBJ2-7; 8 bases line up with TRBD2. Per the germline V gene, CDR1 is SGHVS and CDR2 is FQNEAQ. CDR3 length: 17 residues. V shed 2 bases and J 5 bases; nucleotides not matched to a gene: 14. CDR3 bases: TGTGCCAGCAGCTTACGGGGGGGTCCAGGGAAGGATCACGAGCAGTACTTC. Amino acids: CASSLRGGPGKDHEQYF. The full variable domain, its missing parts supplied by reference TRBV7-8 and TRBJ2-7, is GAGVSQSPRYKVAKRGQDVALRCDPISGHVSLFWYQQALGQGPEFLTYFQNEAQLDKSGLPSDRFFAERPEGSVSTLKIQRTQQEDSAVYLCASSLRGGPGKDHEQYFGPGTRLTVT.